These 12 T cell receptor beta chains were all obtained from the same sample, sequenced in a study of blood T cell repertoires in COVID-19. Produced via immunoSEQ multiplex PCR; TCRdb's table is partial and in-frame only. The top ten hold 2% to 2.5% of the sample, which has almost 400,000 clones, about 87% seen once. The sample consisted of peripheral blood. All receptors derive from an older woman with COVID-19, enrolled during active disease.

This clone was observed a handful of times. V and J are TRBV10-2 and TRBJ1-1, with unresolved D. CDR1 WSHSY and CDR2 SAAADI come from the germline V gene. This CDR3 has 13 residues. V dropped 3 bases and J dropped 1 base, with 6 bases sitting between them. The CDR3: CASSEQRNTEAFF. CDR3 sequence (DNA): TGCGCCAGCAGTGAACAAAGGAACACTGAAGCTTTCTTT.

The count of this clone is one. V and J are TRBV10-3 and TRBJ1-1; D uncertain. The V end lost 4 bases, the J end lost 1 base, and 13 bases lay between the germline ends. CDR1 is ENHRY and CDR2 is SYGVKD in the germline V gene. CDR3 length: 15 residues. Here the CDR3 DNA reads TGTGCCATCAGTGTCCGAGAGGGTTCGAACACTGAAGCTTTCTTT. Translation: CAISVREGSNTEAFF.

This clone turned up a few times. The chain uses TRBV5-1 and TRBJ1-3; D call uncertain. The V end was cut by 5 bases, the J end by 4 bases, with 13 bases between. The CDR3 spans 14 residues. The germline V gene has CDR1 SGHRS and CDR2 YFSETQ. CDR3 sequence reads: CASRPDAAGNTIYF. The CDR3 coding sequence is TGCGCCAGCAGGCCTGACGCGGCGGGAAACACCATATATTTT.

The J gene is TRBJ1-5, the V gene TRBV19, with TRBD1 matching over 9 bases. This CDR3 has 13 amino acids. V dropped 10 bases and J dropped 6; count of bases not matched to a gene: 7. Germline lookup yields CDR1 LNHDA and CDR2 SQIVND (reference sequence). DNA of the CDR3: TGTGCCACCGAGACAGGGGGTATTCAGCCCCAGCATTTT. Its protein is CATETGGIQPQHF. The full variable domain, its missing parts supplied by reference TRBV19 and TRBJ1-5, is DGGITQSPKYLFRKEGQNVTLSCEQNLNHDAMYWYRQDPGQGLRLIYYSQIVNDFQKGDIAEGYSVSREKKESFPLTVTSAQKNPTAFYLCATETGGIQPQHFGDGTRLSIL.

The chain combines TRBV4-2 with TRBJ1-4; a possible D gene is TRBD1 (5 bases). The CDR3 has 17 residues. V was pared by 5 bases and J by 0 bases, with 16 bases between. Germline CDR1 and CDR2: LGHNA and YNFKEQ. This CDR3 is CASSARGRDATNEKLFF. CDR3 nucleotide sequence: TGTGCCAGCAGCGCCCGGGGGAGGGACGCAACTAATGAAAAACTGTTTTTT.

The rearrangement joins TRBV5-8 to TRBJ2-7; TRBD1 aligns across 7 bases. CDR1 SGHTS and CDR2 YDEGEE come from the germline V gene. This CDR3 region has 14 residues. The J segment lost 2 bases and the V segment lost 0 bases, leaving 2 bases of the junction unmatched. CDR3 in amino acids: CASSLEGQTYEQYF. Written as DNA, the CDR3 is TGTGCCAGCAGCTTGGAGGGACAGACCTACGAGCAGTACTTC.

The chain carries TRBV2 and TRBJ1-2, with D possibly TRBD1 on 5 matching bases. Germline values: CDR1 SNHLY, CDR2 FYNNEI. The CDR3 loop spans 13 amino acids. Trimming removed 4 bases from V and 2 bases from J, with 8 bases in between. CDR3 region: CASSGQSNYGYTF. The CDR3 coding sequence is TGTGCCAGCAGTGGACAGTCAAACTATGGCTACACCTTC.

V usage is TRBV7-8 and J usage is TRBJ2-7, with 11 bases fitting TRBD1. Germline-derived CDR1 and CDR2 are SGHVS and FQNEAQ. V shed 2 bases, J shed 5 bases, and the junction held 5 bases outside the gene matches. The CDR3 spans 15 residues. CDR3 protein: CASSLLGQGGNEQYF. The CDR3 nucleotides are TGTGCCAGCAGCTTACTGGGACAGGGGGGCAACGAGCAGTACTTC.

CDR3 bases: TGTGCCAGCAGTGGGCAGGGCCAGTGGATTAATGAAAAACTGTTTTTT. It translates to CASSGQGQWINEKLFF. The chain employs TRBV2 and TRBJ1-4, with D possibly TRBD1 on 5 matching bases. The germline V gene has CDR1 SNHLY and CDR2 FYNNEI. The V gene lost 4 bases and the J gene lost 4 bases, with 16 bases spanning the gap. The CDR3 has 16 residues. Variable domain in full (rest from reference TRBV2 and TRBJ1-4): EPEVTQTPSHQVTQMGQEVILRCVPISNHLYFYWYRQILGQKVEFLVSFYNNEISEKSEIFDDQFSVERPDGSNFTLKIRSTKLEDSAMYFCASSGQGQWINEKLFFGSGTQLSVL.

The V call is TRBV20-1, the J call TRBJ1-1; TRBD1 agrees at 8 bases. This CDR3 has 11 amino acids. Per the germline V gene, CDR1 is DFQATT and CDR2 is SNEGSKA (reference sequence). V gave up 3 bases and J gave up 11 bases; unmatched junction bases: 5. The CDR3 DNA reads TGCAGTGCTAGGCAAGACAGGGGTGCTTTCTTT. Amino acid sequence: CSARQDRGAFF.

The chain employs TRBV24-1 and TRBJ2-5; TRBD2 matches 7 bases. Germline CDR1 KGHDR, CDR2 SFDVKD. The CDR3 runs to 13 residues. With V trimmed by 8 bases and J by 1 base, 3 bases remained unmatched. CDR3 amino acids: CATMGGGQETQYF. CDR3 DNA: TGTGCCACCATGGGGGGGGGCCAAGAGACCCAGTACTTC.

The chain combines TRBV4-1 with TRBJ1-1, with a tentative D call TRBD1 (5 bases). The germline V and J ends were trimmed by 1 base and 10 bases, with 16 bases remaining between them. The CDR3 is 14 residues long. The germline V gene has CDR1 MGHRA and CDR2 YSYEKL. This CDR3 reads CASSQGGERDGAFF. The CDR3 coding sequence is TGCGCCAGCAGCCAAGGGGGGGAGAGGGACGGAGCTTTCTTT.